Shown below are 20 T cell receptor beta chains from a single sample sequenced in a study of identical twins. MiXCR, applied by TCRdb to the 5' RACE reads, yields one record per CDR3 protein. The sample contains 500,000 to 650,000 distinct CDR3 sequences, 7% to 7.5% of which appear only once. The same sample was also studied in work on yellow fever vaccine responses in identical twins.

The sample comprised PBMCs. All receptors derive from a woman aged 18-29 years in good health.

This clonotype was picked up a small number of times. The chain is built from TRBV5-1 and TRBJ1-2; D possibly corresponds to TRBD1 (5 bases). Germline V gene sequence: CDR1 SGHRS, CDR2 YFSETQ. Trimming removed 0 bases from V and 5 bases from J, with 8 bases in between. This CDR3 is built from 13 residues. The chain's CDR3 is CASSLGGAYGYTF. The CDR3 DNA follows: TGCGCCAGCAGCTTGGGAGGGGCTTATGGCTACACCTTC.

This clonotype appeared many times. The chain links TRBV29-1 to TRBJ2-4; a weak D match, TRBD2 (6 bases). CDR3 size: 14 residues. Trimming removed 5 bases from V and 4 bases from J, with 15 bases in between. CDR1 is SQVTM, CDR2 ANQGSEA, per germline. The CDR3 DNA reads TGCAGCGTTTTAAGTCGGGACTTTAAAAACATTCAGTACTTC. Its protein product is CSVLSRDFKNIQYF.

This chain connects TRBV2 to TRBJ2-5; D ambiguous. Trimming stripped 7 bases from V and 0 bases from J, with 6 bases between. The germline V gene has CDR1 SNHLY and CDR2 FYNNEI. This CDR3 region has 12 residues. The CDR3 is CASTFYQETQYF. The CDR3 region has the DNA TGTGCCAGCACCTTTTACCAAGAGACCCAGTACTTC.

Ten or more counts support this clonotype. This chain connects TRBV7-2 to TRBJ1-3; a possible D gene is TRBD1 (6 bases). Germline CDR1 SGHTA, CDR2 FQGNSA. Trimming pared 1 base from V and 1 base from J, leaving 8 bases between. The CDR3 covers 15 residues. The CDR3 bases are TGTGCCAGCAGCTTAGTGGGGGCGTCTGGAAACACCATATATTTT. This sequence encodes CASSLVGASGNTIYF. The variable domain in full, with the rest retrieved from reference TRBV7-2 and TRBJ1-3, is GAGVSQSPSNKVTEKGKDVELRCDPISGHTALYWYRQSLGQGLEFLIYFQGNSAPDKSGLPSDRFSAERTGGSVSTLTIQRTQQEDSAVYLCASSLVGASGNTIYFGEGSWLTVV.

The chain uses TRBV18 and TRBJ2-1; 7 nucleotides match TRBD1. This CDR3 spans 16 amino acids. Germline CDR1 and CDR2: KGHSH and LQKENI. V was pared by 0 bases and J by 6 bases, with 8 bases of the junction left unmatched. The CDR3 is CASSPPSRQGSNEQFF. The CDR3 DNA sequence: TGTGCCAGCTCACCACCCTCGAGACAGGGCAGCAATGAGCAGTTCTTC.

V usage is TRBV5-1 and J usage is TRBJ2-3, with TRBD2 matching over 9 bases. Trimming removed 3 bases from V and 0 bases from J; junction bases left unmatched: 8. The CDR3 spans 17 residues. CDR1 and CDR2 from the germline V gene are SGHRS and YFSETQ. As DNA, the CDR3 is TGCGCCAGCAGCTCCCAGGCGGCGGGAGGGAGCACAGATACGCAGTATTTT. As protein: CASSSQAAGGSTDTQYF.

This clonotype was observed a handful of times. V and J are TRBV12-3 or TRBV12-4 and TRBJ1-4; TRBD1 is a possible D gene (5 bases). The CDR3 consists of 14 residues. Trimming left V 4 bases short and J 10 bases short, with 16 bases between. CDR3 amino acids: CASSYSGGVRKLFF. The CDR3 DNA is TGTGCCAGCAGTTACTCGGGGGGGGTTCGAAAACTGTTTTTT.

This clonotype was seen a few times. The V call is TRBV7-9, the J call TRBJ2-7, with D possibly being TRBD2 (6 bases). This CDR3 spans 14 amino acids. The ends were cut back, 5 bases at V and 6 bases at J, with 17 bases in the middle. Germline lookup yields CDR1 SEHNR and CDR2 FQNEAQ (reference sequence). The CDR3 coding sequence is TGTGCCAGCAGCCGATCGTCCGGGGGAGGCGAGCAGTACGTC. The encoded protein is CASSRSSGGGEQYV.

Many counts were recorded for this clonotype. V gene TRBV11-2 combines with J gene TRBJ2-2; 10 bases agree with TRBD2. Germline V gene sequence: CDR1 SGHAT, CDR2 FQNNGV. With V trimmed by 5 bases and J by 1 base, 13 bases remained unmatched. This CDR3 contains 19 residues. In nucleotides, the CDR3 is TGTGCCAGCAGCCCCCGACTAGCGGGTGAGATGCTGAACACCGGGGAGCTGTTTTTT. The encoded protein is CASSPRLAGEMLNTGELFF.

The chain uses TRBV3-1 and TRBJ1-3; D unresolved. In germline, CDR1 is LGHDT, CDR2 YNNKEL (reference sequence). The V and J ends lost 4 bases and 4 bases respectively, with 11 bases between them. This CDR3 comprises 14 residues. CDR3 sequence reads: CASSPLPRGNTIYF. CDR3 sequence (DNA): TGTGCCAGCAGCCCTCTCCCGAGGGGAAACACCATATATTTT.

The sample holds many counts of this clonotype. The rearrangement links TRBV12-3 or TRBV12-4 to TRBJ1-1, with 8 positions matching TRBD1. CDR3 length: 13 amino acids. The trim removed 7 bases at V and 7 bases at J, leaving 8 bases unmatched. Here the CDR3 DNA reads TGTGCCAGCATTCAGACAGGGGTGTTTGAAGCTTTCTTT. It yields the protein CASIQTGVFEAFF.

The chain couples TRBV10-3 to TRBJ2-7, with 13 bases fitting TRBD2. CDR1 ENHRY and CDR2 SYGVKD come from the germline V gene. V lost 6 bases to trimming and J lost 0 bases; unmatched junction nucleotides: 8. The CDR3 is 17 amino acids. CDR3 sequence reads: CAISPRLAGGRSYEQYF. CDR3 nucleotide sequence: TGTGCCATCAGCCCAAGACTAGCGGGAGGCCGCTCCTACGAGCAGTACTTC.

This clonotype was detected only a few times. The chain recombines TRBV29-1 with TRBJ2-1, with D possibly TRBD2 on 6 matching bases. Germline CDR1 reads SQVTM; CDR2 reads ANQGSEA. The CDR3 is made up of 16 amino acids. The V and J ends lost 3 bases and 2 bases respectively, with 17 bases between them. CDR3 loop: CSVEGRPAGPYNEQFF. The CDR3 DNA is TGCAGCGTTGAGGGGAGACCAGCGGGTCCCTACAATGAGCAGTTCTTC.

This clonotype was recorded many times. The chain is built from TRBV12-3 or TRBV12-4 and TRBJ1-4; no firm D call. V was cut by 5 bases and J by 8 bases, with 12 bases left in between. The CDR3 covers 13 residues. This CDR3 is CASSPTGGEKLFF. The CDR3 DNA is TGTGCCAGCAGTCCGACTGGAGGGGAAAAACTGTTTTTT.

This clonotype was seen many times. This rearrangement joins TRBV24-1 to TRBJ2-7; a possible D gene is TRBD1 (5 bases). The germline V gene has CDR1 KGHDR and CDR2 SFDVKD. This CDR3 region has 18 residues. V was pared by 0 bases and J by 0 bases, with 17 bases between. The chain's CDR3 is CATSDLPGFISSSYEQYV. DNA of the CDR3: TGTGCCACCAGTGATTTGCCAGGGTTTATCTCTAGCTCCTACGAGCAGTACGTC.

This clonotype has just a few counts. J is TRBJ2-5 and V is TRBV29-1; no reliable D call. The CDR3 runs to 12 residues. Per germline, CDR1 SQVTM and CDR2 ANQGSEA. The V gene lost 3 bases and the J gene lost 5 bases, with 10 bases spanning the gap. The CDR3 is CSVEVAAETQYF. The CDR3 bases are TGCAGCGTTGAGGTCGCGGCCGAGACCCAGTACTTC.

This clonotype has a handful of counts. The V gene is TRBV10-3, the J gene TRBJ2-7, with 8 nucleotides matching TRBD2. The CDR3 length is 16 residues. Trimming removed 6 bases from V and 2 bases from J; junction bases left unmatched: 12. Germline values: CDR1 ENHRY, CDR2 SYGVKD. CDR3 region: CAIRSVREAPPYEQYF. CDR3 sequence (DNA): TGTGCCATCAGGAGTGTGCGGGAGGCCCCTCCCTACGAGCAGTACTTC.

This clonotype was picked up many times. This chain joins TRBV6-1 and TRBJ2-3, with TRBD1 matching over 8 bases. The CDR3 runs to 15 residues. V lost 2 bases, J lost 6 bases, and 7 bases stayed unmatched. CDR1 MNHNS and CDR2 SASEGT come from the germline V gene. The CDR3 loop reads CASSEMGQGADTQYF. In DNA form, the CDR3 reads TGTGCCAGCAGTGAAATGGGGCAGGGGGCTGATACGCAGTATTTT.

In its sample, this clonotype was seen once. V gene TRBV10-3 combines with J gene TRBJ2-2; possibly TRBD1 for D (5 bases). Trimming took off 5 bases at V and 6 bases at J, with 22 bases between the two ends. Germline V gene lookup returns CDR1 ENHRY and CDR2 SYGVKD. The CDR3 totals 17 residues. The CDR3 DNA follows: TGTGCCATCAGTCTTTCTGTCCGCTTAGGGGATGCCGGGGAGCTGTTTTTT. It translates to CAISLSVRLGDAGELFF.

This clonotype was counted only a few times. The gene calls are TRBV5-1 and TRBJ2-1; a weak D match, TRBD2 (7 bases). Looked up from germline, CDR1 is SGHRS and CDR2 is YFSETQ. The V gene lost 4 bases and the J gene lost 0 bases, with 17 bases spanning the gap. The CDR3 spans 17 residues. CDR3 sequence reads: CASSPLGGGRSYNEQFF. CDR3 in DNA: TGCGCCAGCAGCCCCCTGGGAGGGGGGCGCTCCTACAATGAGCAGTTCTTC.